This T cell receptor beta chain was recorded in a study of blood T cell repertoires in COVID-19. Individuals drawn from under 30 US areas were roughly 18 to 95 years old. Allocation to cohorts depended on clinical history reported by the participants. Per the study methods: Amplifying reference gene primers gave estimates of nucleated cell counts. Clones were read by immunoSEQ multiplex PCR, and TCRdb kept only the in-frame ones, dropping some. Clonal size and the V and J genes are those of that table, whereas D and trimming came from the DNA. The table has hundreds of thousands of clones, approximately 81% seen once. Trimming cost V 2 bases and J 1 base, with 9 bases left between them. Germline CDR1 and CDR2: SGHTA and FQGNSA. CDR3 size: 14 residues.

The rearrangement joins TRBV7-2 to TRBJ2-7; D gene unclear. The TCR sequence derives from a woman in her forties or fifties who had recovered from COVID-19. The sequenced material came from PBMCs or T cells enriched from blood (not recorded which). In DNA form, the CDR3 reads TGTGCCAGCAGCTTACATACCGGGTCCTACGAGCAGTACTTC. The encoded protein is CASSLHTGSYEQYF.